This entry lists 17 T cell receptor beta chains sequenced from one sample in a study of blood T cells in healthy people across ages (dated by TCRdb to the mid-2010s). Receptors were amplified or captured by 5' RACE. TCRdb names Illumina HiSeq 2500 as the instrument used. A second roughly 6 to 12 cycle PCR used a sample-barcoded 5' primer and a J-beta primer mix. TCRdb reran the public reads through fastp at Q25 and MiXCR, keeping productive beta chains. CDR3 protein sequences are deduplicated, and each keeps its most common genes and DNA. Recorded for this sample are approximately 810,000 distinct CDR3 sequences; 29% of them occurred a single time. The ten top clones hold about 18% of the sample. The sequencing input was blood. All receptors derive from an elderly woman in good health.

Worth noting for this clonotype: A much larger clone differs from this one at a single base, so this may be a read error. The chain employs TRBV20-1 and TRBJ1-2; the D is unclear. This CDR3 has 14 amino acids. The germline V gene encodes CDR1 DFQATT and CDR2 SNEGSKA (reference sequence). Between the trimmed V and J ends, which lost 2 bases and 2 bases, there was a span of 12 bases. CDR3 sequence: CSARTDGVNYGYTF. CDR3 DNA: TGCAGTGCTAGAACGGACGGGGTCAACTATGGCTACACCTTC.

The rearrangement joins TRBV2 to TRBJ2-3, with D perhaps matching TRBD2 (5 bases). Germline assignment: CDR1 SNHLY and CDR2 FYNNEI. Trimming cost V 5 bases and J 0 bases, with 18 bases left between them. This CDR3 spans 17 amino acids. This CDR3 reads CASSPSFTLRSTDTQYF. As DNA, the CDR3 is TGTGCCAGCAGTCCTAGCTTCACATTGAGGAGCACAGATACGCAGTATTTT.

The V call is TRBV19, the J call TRBJ2-1; either TRBD1 or TRBD2 may supply D (5 bases each). The V and J ends lost 3 bases and 12 bases respectively, with 18 bases between them. This CDR3 comprises 14 residues. Germline V gene sequence: CDR1 LNHDA, CDR2 SQIVND (reference sequence). The CDR3 bases are TGTGCCAGTAGTATTCCCGGGACGGCCGCGGGGCAGTTCTTC. It translates to CASSIPGTAAGQFF.

A note on this clonotype: A single base separates this from a much larger clone, so it may be a read error. J is TRBJ2-1 and V is TRBV20-1; D could derive from TRBD1 or TRBD2 (7 bases each). CDR3 size: 13 residues. The germline CDR1 and CDR2 sequences are DFQATT and SNEGSKA (reference sequence). V lost 2 bases, J lost 10 bases, and 15 bases lay in between. The CDR3 DNA sequence: TGCAGTGCTAGACAGGGGGGGATCTACGAGCAGTTCTTC. Translating gives CSARQGGIYEQFF.

The gene calls are TRBV7-3 and TRBJ2-1, with 9 bases that match TRBD1. The CDR3 is made up of 14 amino acids. Germline loops: CDR1 SGHTA, CDR2 FQGTGA. V dropped 5 bases and J dropped 7; count of bases not matched to a gene: 6. CDR3 loop: CASSTGTGSNEQFF. The CDR3 region has the DNA TGTGCCAGCAGCACCGGGACAGGGTCGAATGAGCAGTTCTTC. Supplemented by reference TRBV7-3 and TRBJ2-1, the full variable domain reads GAGVSQTPSNKVTEKGKYVELRCDPISGHTALYWYRQSLGQGPEFLIYFQGTGAADDSGLPNDRFFAVRPEGSVSTLKIQRTERGDSAVYLCASSTGTGSNEQFFGPGTRLTVL.

A few counts support this clonotype. The rearrangement uses TRBV6-2 or TRBV6-3 and TRBJ2-3; tentative D call: TRBD2 (7 bases). This CDR3 contains 16 residues. The V end lost 2 bases, the J end lost 2 bases, and 14 bases lay between the germline ends. In germline, CDR1 is MNHEY, CDR2 SVGEGT. This CDR3 reads CASSYGAGAPTDTQYF. The CDR3 DNA follows: TGTGCCAGCAGTTACGGGGCGGGGGCCCCCACAGATACGCAGTATTTT.

This clonotype was observed many times. The chain carries TRBV6-2 or TRBV6-3 and TRBJ2-7; D perhaps matches TRBD1 (5 bases). The V gene lost 2 bases and the J gene lost 2 bases, with 13 bases spanning the gap. CDR1 is MNHEY, CDR2 SVGEGT, per germline. The CDR3 is 15 residues long. CDR3 DNA sequence: TGTGCCAGCAGTTACGGGTTACGCAGGGCCTACGAGCAGTACTTC. This codes for CASSYGLRRAYEQYF.

J is TRBJ2-1 and V is TRBV21-1; the D segment call TRBD1 is taken from the table without a DNA check. TRBV21-1 counts as a pseudogene. CDR3 size: 18 residues. The CDR3 DNA reads as TGTGCCAGCAGCAAACCTGAGTCAAGAGGACAAACCAACAATGAGCAGTTCTTC. It translates to CASSKPESRGQTNNEQFF.

This clonotype was seen ten or more times. The chain has TRBV15 and TRBJ2-3; 8 bases line up with TRBD2. The ends lost 8 bases at V and 3 bases at J; junction bases unmatched: 10. CDR3 length: 15 amino acids. Germline loops: CDR1 LNHNV, CDR2 YYDKDF (reference sequence). In DNA form, the CDR3 reads TGTGCCACCGCAAACATTCGGGGGGGTACAGATACGCAGTATTTT. Amino acid sequence: CATANIRGGTDTQYF.

This clonotype was seen a single time. The chain employs TRBV6-5 and TRBJ1-6; a weak D match, TRBD1 (5 bases). This CDR3 region has 13 residues. Germline lookup yields CDR1 MNHEY and CDR2 SVGAGI. Trimming took 10 bases from V and 6 from J, leaving 13 bases between them. The CDR3 protein is CATPEGANSPLHF. The CDR3 region has the DNA TGTGCCACTCCAGAAGGGGCTAATTCACCCCTCCACTTT.

CDR3 amino acids: CSAAPGPSGGETQYF. The CDR3 DNA reads as TGCAGTGCTGCACCGGGACCCAGCGGGGGTGAGACCCAGTACTTC. The chain carries TRBV20-1 and TRBJ2-5, with 8 bases fitting TRBD2. Per the germline V gene, CDR1 is DFQATT and CDR2 is SNEGSKA (reference sequence). The CDR3 totals 15 residues. With 5 bases clipped from V and 5 bases from J, the junction kept 13 bases outside the gene matches.

On this clonotype itself: The junction departs from germline at one end; a sequencing error may be responsible. The rearrangement links TRBV12-3 or TRBV12-4 to TRBJ2-1, with TRBD2 identical over 9 bases. CDR3 length: 14 residues. The CDR3 sequence is CASSFSGGTDEQFF. In DNA, the CDR3 is TGTGCCAGTAGTTTCAGCGGGGGGACGGATGAGCAGTTCTTC.

The table lists this clonotype with many counts. V usage is TRBV5-1 and J usage is TRBJ2-1; D may be TRBD1 (5 bases). The CDR3 spans 13 residues. The V gene's germline CDR1 is SGHRS and CDR2 YFSETQ. V lost 0 bases and J 5 bases, leaving 6 bases between the germline ends. This CDR3 is CASSLEGNNEQFF. CDR3 nucleotides: TGCGCCAGCAGCTTGGAGGGGAACAATGAGCAGTTCTTC.

The chain has TRBV12-3 or TRBV12-4 and TRBJ2-7; no clear D. This CDR3 has 12 residues. The germline V and J ends were trimmed by 5 bases and 2 bases, with 7 bases remaining between them. CDR3 region: CASSTGPYEQYF. The CDR3 region has the DNA TGTGCCAGCAGTACGGGCCCCTACGAGCAGTACTTC.

The V and J genes are TRBV12-3 or TRBV12-4 and TRBJ2-3, with 7 bases aligning to TRBD2. Losses at the gene ends were 8 bases for V and 10 bases for J; bases not matched to a gene: 12. This CDR3 has 13 residues. In nucleotides, the CDR3 is TGTGCCAGCTCCTACGGCAGCGGGGACGCGCAGTATTTT. Translating it yields CASSYGSGDAQYF.

This clonotype has ten or more counts. V gene TRBV4-3 combines with J gene TRBJ2-5; 8 bases match TRBD1. This CDR3 has 15 residues. CDR1 is LGHNA, CDR2 YSLEER, per germline. The V segment lost 4 bases and the J segment 3 bases; nucleotides outside the gene matches: 7. CDR3 sequence: CASSRQGTPEETQYF. The CDR3 coding sequence is TGCGCCAGCAGCCGACAGGGGACCCCAGAAGAGACCCAGTACTTC.

The chain carries TRBV11-2 and TRBJ2-1, with TRBD2 identical over 15 bases. TRBJ2-7 matches the DNA end more closely, so the J call is doubtful. This CDR3 spans 20 amino acids. CDR1 and CDR2 (germline): SGHAT, FQNNGV. The CDR3 nucleotides read TGTGCCAGCAGCCCAAGCGGACTAGCGGGGGGGCCTAACTCCTACAATGAGCAGTACTTC. Amino acid sequence: CASSPSGLAGGPNSYNEQYF.